This is a list of T cell receptor beta chains from one sample in a study of blood T cell repertoires in COVID-19. The assay was immunoSEQ multiplex PCR, and TCRdb's table has in-frame clones only and misses some. The sample has some 420,000 clones; 80% to 90% are singletons. Sequences were obtained from PBMCs or T cells enriched from blood (not recorded which). All receptors come from a man aged 25 to 40 who had recovered from COVID-19. Each CDR3 is given with its conserved first and last residue. D genes are given only for firm matches. Only part of the rows carry a size: once, few, many, or a class if the clone is expanded.

TRBD2 NA TRBJ2-4 TRBV4-1 TGCGCCAGCAGCCCGGGACTAGCGGCTGGGGTAGCCAAAAACATTCAGTACTTC CASSPGLAAGVAKNIQYF
TRBD1 NA TRBJ1-5 TRBV7-4 TGTGCCAGCAGCTACAGATCAACAGGGGGCAGGGGGCCCCAGCATTTT CASSYRSTGGRGPQHF
NA NA TRBJ1-4 TRBV30 TGTGCCTGGAACCCCGGGACACTCAATGAAAAACTGTTTTTT CAWNPGTLNEKLFF
TRBD1 NA TRBJ1-1 TRBV7-9 TGTGCCAGCAGCTCGGGGGACAGGGTGAACACTGAAGCTTTCTTT CASSSGDRVNTEAFF
NA once TRBJ1-1 TRBV12-3/TRBV12-4 TGTGCCAGCAGTTCTCAGGGAAACACTGAAGCTTTCTTT CASSSQGNTEAFF
NA NA TRBJ1-6 TRBV2 TGTGCCAGCAGCGCCTATAATTCACCCCTCCACTTT CASSAYNSPLHF
NA NA TRBJ2-5 TRBV20-1 TGCAGTGCTAGAGTAATGGAGACCCAGTACTTC CSARVMETQYF
TRBD1 NA TRBJ2-3 TRBV19 TGTGCCAGTAGTATGGGAGGGACAGGGTCAGATACGCAGTATTTT CASSMGGTGSDTQYF
NA NA TRBJ2-3 TRBV5-1 TGCGCCAGCAGCTTGGCCTTTAACGCGGCGTTAGGCCCAGATACGCAGTATTTT CASSLAFNAALGPDTQYF
NA NA TRBJ2-5 TRBV20-1 TGCAGTGCTAGTCTTCCGGGTGCGGGGGAGACCCAGTACTTC CSASLPGAGETQYF
TRBD1 NA TRBJ2-7 TRBV7-3 TGTGCCAGCTCGTCCGGACAGGGAAGCGAGCAGTACTTC CASSSGQGSEQYF
TRBD2 NA TRBJ2-5 TRBV7-9 TGTGCCAGCAGCGACGTAGCGGGAGCTGGGGAGACCCAGTACTTC CASSDVAGAGETQYF
TRBD1 NA TRBJ2-1 TRBV28 TGTGCCAGCAGTGAGACGGGACAGGGGGCTTACAATGAGCAGTTCTTC CASSETGQGAYNEQFF
NA NA TRBJ2-7 TRBV11-2 TGTGCCAGCAGCTTAGTTCTTCGCGCGACAACGCCCTACTACGAGCAGTACTTC CASSLVLRATTPYYEQYF
NA NA TRBJ2-1 TRBV6-5 TGTGCCAGCAGTTCCACCTCAGGTGAGCAGTTCTTC CASSSTSGEQFF
TRBD2 NA TRBJ2-5 TRBV3-1/TRBV3-2 TGTGCCAGCAGCCAACCTAGCGGCCAAGAGACCCAGTACTTC CASSQPSGQETQYF
NA NA TRBJ2-7 TRBV5-1 TGCGCCAGCAGCGGCGGGGGCAGCTCCTACGAGCAGTACTTC CASSGGGSSYEQYF
TRBD2 NA TRBJ2-3 TRBV19 TGTGTCAGTAGTCCCCGGACTAGCGGGATAAGGGATACGCAGTATTTT CVSSPRTSGIRDTQYF
TRBD2 NA TRBJ2-5 TRBV11-2 TGTGCCAGCGCCCCGACGCGGACTAGCGGGATAGAGACCCAGTACTTC CASAPTRTSGIETQYF
NA NA TRBJ2-7 TRBV10-3 TGTGCCATCAGCCGAACAGGTATCGACGAGCAGTACTTC CAISRTGIDEQYF
NA NA TRBJ1-2 TRBV3-1/TRBV3-2 TGTGCCAGCAGACGGGGCTATGGCTACACCTTC CASRRGYGYTF
TRBD1 NA TRBJ1-3 TRBV25-1 TGTGCCAGCAGTGAGGCCCAGGGGGCGCCCGGAAACACCATATATTTT CASSEAQGAPGNTIYF
TRBD2 NA TRBJ2-1 TRBV11-2 TGTGCCAGCAGCCCATTAGCGGGTGAATACAATGAGCAGTTCTTC CASSPLAGEYNEQFF
NA NA TRBJ1-1 TRBV10-3 TGTGCCATCAGTGAAGAGGAATTTAGACGCAAAGCTTTCTTT CAISEEEFRRKAFF
NA few TRBJ1-2 TRBV7-8 TGTGCCAGCAGCTTACAGGCAAATGCTAACTATGGCTACACCTTC CASSLQANANYGYTF
NA NA TRBJ1-2 TRBV7-2 TGTGCCAGCAGCTTACAGGGAGGGGTCAGGGGCTACACCTTC CASSLQGGVRGYTF
NA NA TRBJ2-3 TRBV27 TGTGCCAGCAGTTTACTAGGTTCTCACACAGATACGCAGTATTTT CASSLLGSHTDTQYF
TRBD1 once TRBJ2-7 TRBV4-1 TGCGCCAGCAGCCAAGACCGACAGGGACACTACGAGCAGTACTTC CASSQDRQGHYEQYF
TRBD2 NA TRBJ2-5 TRBV7-9 TGTGCCAGCAGCTTGACTAGCGGGATAGAGACCCAGTACTTC CASSLTSGIETQYF
NA NA TRBJ1-5 TRBV7-9 TGTGCCAGCAGCTTAGATGGGGCTTGGAATCAGCCCCAGCATTTT CASSLDGAWNQPQHF
TRBD1 NA TRBJ1-2 TRBV19 TGTGCCAGTAGGAAAACAGGGGAGGATGGCTACACCTTC CASRKTGEDGYTF
TRBD1 NA TRBJ1-6 TRBV6-4 TGTGCCAGCTCGACAGGGGAGGACGGGAATTCACCCCTCCACTTT CASSTGEDGNSPLHF
TRBD1 NA TRBJ1-6 TRBV30 TGTGCCTACCCGGGACAGGGAGAGAGCTATAATTCACCCCTCCACTTT CAYPGQGESYNSPLHF
TRBD2 NA TRBJ2-7 TRBV18 TGTGCCAGCTCACCAGGACTAGCGGGGACCTACGAGCAGTACTTC CASSPGLAGTYEQYF
TRBD1 NA TRBJ2-3 TRBV7-2 TGTGCCAGCAGCTTAGTTGGCCTGGACAGGGCCCCAGATACGCAGTATTTT CASSLVGLDRAPDTQYF
NA NA TRBJ2-3 TRBV7-9 TGTGCCAGCAGCTTAGAAGGACGGGAGGATACGCAGTATTTT CASSLEGREDTQYF
TRBD1 NA TRBJ2-7 TRBV10-3 TGTGCCATCAGTACCGGACAGGACTCCTACGAGCAGTACTTC CAISTGQDSYEQYF
NA NA TRBJ2-2 TRBV30 TGTGCCTGGAGTTCGGGGACCGGGGAGCTGTTTTTT CAWSSGTGELFF
NA NA TRBJ1-2 TRBV11-2 TGTGCCAGCAGCGTAGGAGCGGGGGCAGGAGGCTACACCTTC CASSVGAGAGGYTF
NA NA TRBJ2-7 TRBV27 TGTGCCAGCAGTTTTTCCGGCGGGAAAGGGCAGTACTTC CASSFSGGKGQYF
NA NA TRBJ2-5 TRBV6-5 TGTGCCAGCAGTTACTCGATCTATCAGGGGGAGACCCAGTACTTC CASSYSIYQGETQYF
TRBD1 NA TRBJ2-5 TRBV28 TGTGCCAGCAGACGGTGGACAGGGAGGGAGACCCAGTACTTC CASRRWTGRETQYF
NA NA TRBJ2-1 TRBV3-1/TRBV3-2 TGTGCCAGCAGCCCCCCCTGGGAGCGGAGCTCCTACAATGAGCAGTTCTTC CASSPPWERSSYNEQFF
NA NA TRBJ2-7 TRBV27 TGTGCCAGCAGTTTATGGAGGTCCTACGAGCAGTACTTC CASSLWRSYEQYF
NA NA TRBJ1-1 TRBV7-3 TGTGCCAGCAGCTTAACGCCGGTGAACACTGAAGCTTTCTTT CASSLTPVNTEAFF
NA NA TRBJ2-7 TRBV12-5 TGTGCTAGTGGTTTGGTATTGGCGGGGACGGGAAGTGAGCAGTACTTC CASGLVLAGTGSEQYF
NA NA TRBJ2-1 TRBV11-2 TGTGCCAGCAGCTTTTTGCGGAGCTCCTACAATGAGCAGTTCTTC CASSFLRSSYNEQFF
TRBD2 once TRBJ2-1 TRBV5-1 TGCGCCAGCAGCTTGTTGGTAGCGGGAGACAATGAGCAGTTCTTC CASSLLVAGDNEQFF
TRBD2 NA TRBJ2-7 TRBV14 TGTGCCAGCAGCCAAACTAGCGGGAGGGCCTTCGAGCAGTACTTC CASSQTSGRAFEQYF
NA NA TRBJ2-7 TRBV11-1 TGTGCCAGCAGCTTAGTCGGGGGATACTCCTACGAGCAGTACTTC CASSLVGGYSYEQYF
NA NA TRBJ1-5 TRBV12-3/TRBV12-4 TGTGCCAGCAGCTCCGGGCAGCCCCAGCATTTT CASSSGQPQHF
TRBD2 NA TRBJ2-5 TRBV28 TGTGCCAGCAGTTTATCCAGCGGGATGGGGGAAGAGACCCAGTACTTC CASSLSSGMGEETQYF
TRBD2 NA TRBJ2-3 TRBV10-3 TGTGCCATCAGTGAACGTAGCGGGGCTAGCACAGATACGCAGTATTTT CAISERSGASTDTQYF
TRBD1 NA TRBJ2-5 TRBV19 TGTGCCAGTAGTAAAAGACAGGGGGAGACCCAGTACTTC CASSKRQGETQYF
TRBD1 NA TRBJ1-2 TRBV7-9 TGTGCCAGCAGCTTGGGGCAGGGGGCCTGGGACTATGGCTACACCTTC CASSLGQGAWDYGYTF
TRBD2 NA TRBJ2-1 TRBV7-9 TGTGCCAGCAGCCCAGGGACTAGTCGGAATGAGCAGTTCTTC CASSPGTSRNEQFF
TRBD2 NA TRBJ2-3 TRBV6-4 TGTGCCAGCAGTGATACTCTAGCGGGGACCCCTAAGGATACGCAGTATTTT CASSDTLAGTPKDTQYF
NA NA TRBJ2-7 TRBV3-1/TRBV3-2 TGTGCCAGCAGCCAGGGCCGCCGGGGAAACGAGCAGTACTTC CASSQGRRGNEQYF
NA NA TRBJ1-1 TRBV6-8 TGTGCCAGCAGTTACGTTAGGGAGGACACTGAAGCTTTCTTT CASSYVREDTEAFF
TRBD1 NA TRBJ1-5 TRBV18 TGTGCCAGCTCACGGGGACAGGGGGCTAATCAGCCCCAGCATTTT CASSRGQGANQPQHF